This T cell receptor (beta chain) was sequenced for a study of T-cell reconstitution after alpha-beta-depleted transplantation in children. Study-wide findings and caveats: The origin of alpha-beta T cells about two months after transplant was reportedly several hundred expanded graft clones. Once a year had passed after transplant, T-cell counts and diversity came mostly from newly produced T cells. Surviving recipient cells, namely T cells and thymic progenitors, were the source of high day-60 TCRbeta diversity in some patients.

This clonotype was counted once. Antigen specificity is unknown. It was with unique molecular identifiers that the TCRbeta library was prepared. TCRdb independently ran MiXCR on the PCR reads; one entry per CDR3 protein. The sample yields about 980,000 distinct CDR3 sequences, roughly 29% seen once. The V segment lost 8 bases and the J segment 8 bases; nucleotides outside the gene matches: 13. From germline, CDR1 is LGHDT and CDR2 YNNKEL (reference sequence). The CDR3 runs 15 residues. Sample: PBMCs, mostly from graft donor cells, taken 360 days after TCRalphabeta/CD19-depleted stem cell transplant. The sequence derives from a boy in the first two years of life who had a stem cell transplant for SCID, so the T cells may come from the graft donor. This chain links TRBV3-1 with TRBJ2-1; TRBD2 matches at 9 bases. The chain's CDR3 is CASENWGGGADEQFF. CDR3 nucleotide sequence: TGTGCCAGCGAAAACTGGGGCGGGGGGGCTGATGAGCAGTTCTTC.